Included here is one T cell receptor (beta chain) sequence, with context. This sample stems from a study of beta chain features in type 1 diabetes. As every portion of the isolated RNA was reverse transcribed, the sequencing read expressed TCRB transcripts. Sequenced by immunoSEQ multiplex PCR; TCRdb stores in-frame clones only, minus some. The top ten hold 1% to 1.5% of the sample, which has a few hundred thousand clones, approximately 10% seen once. The V end was cut by 3 bases, the J end by 10 bases, with 13 bases between. Germline lookup yields CDR1 SEHNR and CDR2 FQNEAQ (reference sequence). The CDR3 covers 13 residues.

The source of this sequence is a man younger than 35 in good health. V gene TRBV7-9 combines with J gene TRBJ1-5; D not certain. Specimen: central memory CD4+ T cells from blood. CDR3 in amino acids: CASSFNTDSPQHF. The CDR3 nucleotides are TGTGCCAGCAGCTTCAACACCGACTCCCCCCAGCATTTT.